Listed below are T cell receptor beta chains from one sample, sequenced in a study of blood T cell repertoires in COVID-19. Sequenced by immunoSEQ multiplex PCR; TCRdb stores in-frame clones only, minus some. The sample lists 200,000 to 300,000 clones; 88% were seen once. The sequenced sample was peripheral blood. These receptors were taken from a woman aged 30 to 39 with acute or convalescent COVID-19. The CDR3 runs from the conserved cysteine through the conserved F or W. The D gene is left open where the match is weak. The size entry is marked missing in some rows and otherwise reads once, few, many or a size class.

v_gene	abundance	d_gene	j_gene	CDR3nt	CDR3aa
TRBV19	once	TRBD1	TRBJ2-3	TGTGCCAGTAGGGAATCAGGGGGCCATCGCACAGATACGCAGTATTTT	CASRESGGHRTDTQYF
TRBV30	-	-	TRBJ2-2	TGTGCCTGGAGATTACAGGCGAACACCGGGGAGCTGTTTTTT	CAWRLQANTGELFF
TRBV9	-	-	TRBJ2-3	TGTGCCAGCAGCGTAGGTGCAGGGGCGAACACAGATACGCAGTATTTT	CASSVGAGANTDTQYF
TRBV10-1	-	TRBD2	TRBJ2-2	TGCGCCAGCAGTGGGGGACTAGCGTCGAACACCGGGGAGCTGTTTTTT	CASSGGLASNTGELFF
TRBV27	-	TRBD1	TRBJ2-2	TGTGCCAGCCGGGCAGGGGGCGTCGGGGAGCTGTTTTTT	CASRAGGVGELFF
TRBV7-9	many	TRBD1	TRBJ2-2	TGTGCCAGCAGCTTATCGACAGGGGACGGGGAGCTGTTTTTT	CASSLSTGDGELFF
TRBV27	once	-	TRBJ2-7	TGTGCCAGCAGTATCAGTGTGGCCTACGAGCAGTACTTC	CASSISVAYEQYF
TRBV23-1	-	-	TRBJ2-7	TGCGCCAGCAGTCAATCTAACAAGTGGTTTGACTACGAGCAGTACTTC	CASSQSNKWFDYEQYF
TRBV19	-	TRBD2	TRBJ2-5	TGTGCCAGTAGTTATTTTAGCGGGAGTCTACGCGGGACCCAGTACTTC	CASSYFSGSLRGTQYF
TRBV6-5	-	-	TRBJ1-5	TGTGCCAGCAGCCCCGGGATATTCAATCAGCCCCAGCATTTT	CASSPGIFNQPQHF
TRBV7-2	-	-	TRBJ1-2	TGTGCCAGCAGCCCAGGGTATGGCTACACCTTC	CASSPGYGYTF
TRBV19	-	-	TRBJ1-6	TGTGCCAGTAGTATTCGACGGGATAATTCACCCCTCCACTTT	CASSIRRDNSPLHF
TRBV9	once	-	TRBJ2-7	TGTGCCAGCGCCGGGATTGTGGGTAGCCGCGAGCAGTACTTC	CASAGIVGSREQYF
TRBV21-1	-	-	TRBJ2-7	TGTGCCAGCAGCAAAGTGGTTTCTGGTCTAGGACGGGAGGGATGCTACGAGCAGTACTTC	CASSKVVSGLGREGCYEQYF
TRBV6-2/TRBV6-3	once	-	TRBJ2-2	TGTGCCAGCACCCCCATGAGGGCGAAGGAGGCCGGGGAGCTGTTTTTT	CASTPMRAKEAGELFF
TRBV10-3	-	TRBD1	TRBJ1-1	TGTGCCATCAGTGACGGGACAGGGAGGTTCGACACTGAAGCTTTCTTT	CAISDGTGRFDTEAFF
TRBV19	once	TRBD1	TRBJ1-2	TGTGCCAGTAGTATGGCAGGGGGCCCACTCTATGGCTACACCTTC	CASSMAGGPLYGYTF
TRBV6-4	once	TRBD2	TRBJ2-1	TGTGCCAGCAGTAGAGCGGGAGTCTCGACTGAGCAGTTCTTC	CASSRAGVSTEQFF
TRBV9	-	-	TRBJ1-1	TGTGCCAGCAGCGCTCGTGCCGTCGGGACATGGAAGAACACTGAAGCTTTCTTT	CASSARAVGTWKNTEAFF
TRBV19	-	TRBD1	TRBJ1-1	TGTGCCAGTAGTATAGGGGGACAGACAAGAATTGGTGAAGCTTTCTTT	CASSIGGQTRIGEAFF
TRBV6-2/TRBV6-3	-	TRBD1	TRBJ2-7	TGTGCCAGCAGTTTCAGACTGACAGGGGCGGACGAGCAGTACTTC	CASSFRLTGADEQYF
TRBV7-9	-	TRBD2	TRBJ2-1	TGTGCCAGCAGCTTAGTGTCGGGACTAGCGGGGAATGAGCAGTTCTTC	CASSLVSGLAGNEQFF
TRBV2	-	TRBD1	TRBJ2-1	TGTGCCAGCAGTGAAAGGGGACAGGGGTCCTACAATGAGCAGTTCTTC	CASSERGQGSYNEQFF
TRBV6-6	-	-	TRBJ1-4	TGTGCCAGCAGTTACATTCTGTGGGGACGGGGGGAAAAACTGTTTTTT	CASSYILWGRGEKLFF
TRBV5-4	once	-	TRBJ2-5	TGTGCCAGCAGTATCGCAGGGCGGGGGACCCAGTACTTC	CASSIAGRGTQYF
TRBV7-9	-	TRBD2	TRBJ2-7	TGTGCCAGCAGCAGCCCACGACGGGAGGGCGGCGAGCAGTACTTC	CASSSPRREGGEQYF
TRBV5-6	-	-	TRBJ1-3	TGTGCCAGCAGCTTTCCCGGGTCCTACTCTGGAAACACCATATATTTT	CASSFPGSYSGNTIYF
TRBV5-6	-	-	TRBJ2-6	TGTGCCAGCAGGTTCCTCTCTGGGGCCAACGTCCTGACTTTC	CASRFLSGANVLTF
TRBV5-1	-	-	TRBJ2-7	TGCGCCAGCAGCTTGGAGGCGGGAAACTACGAGCAGTACTTC	CASSLEAGNYEQYF
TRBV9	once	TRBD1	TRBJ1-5	TGTGCCAGCAGCCCACACCGGGACAGGCATTATAGCAATCAGCCCCAGCATTTT	CASSPHRDRHYSNQPQHF
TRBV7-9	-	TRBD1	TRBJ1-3	TGTGCCAGCAGAATACCGGGACAGGGGGCGAACATCTCTGGAAACACCATATATTTT	CASRIPGQGANISGNTIYF
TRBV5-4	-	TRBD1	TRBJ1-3	TGTGCCAGCAGCCCGACGGGGGGGGACAGAGTACCTTCAAACACCATATATTTT	CASSPTGGDRVPSNTIYF